A selection of T cell receptor beta chains follows, all from one sample in a study of identical twins. TCRdb re-analysed the 5' RACE reads in MiXCR, keeping a single row per CDR3 protein. The sample yields 540,000 or so distinct CDR3 sequences, 20% to 25% seen once. These data are also associated with another study on yellow fever vaccine responses in identical twins.

Sample: CD4+ T cells sorted from blood. The receptors come from a woman between 18 and 29 years old in good health. Each CDR3 is given with its conserved first and last residue. The order of the fields is CDR3 protein, CDR3 DNA, D gene, V gene, J gene, clone size. D genes are given only for firm matches. Where a row states a size, it is once, few, many or the class of an expanded clone; other rows omit it.

CDR3aa: CSARDAATDTQYF
CDR3nt: TGCAGTGCTAGAGATGCCGCGACAGATACGCAGTATTTT
d_gene: NA
v_gene: TRBV20-1
j_gene: TRBJ2-3
abundance: few

CDR3aa: CATSFGGDGYTF
CDR3nt: TGTGCCACCAGTTTCGGGGGTGACGGCTACACCTTC
d_gene: NA
v_gene: TRBV15
j_gene: TRBJ1-2
abundance: few

CDR3aa: CASRTSGLSSYNEQFF
CDR3nt: TGCGCCAGCAGGACTAGCGGCTTAAGCTCCTACAATGAGCAGTTCTTC
d_gene: TRBD2
v_gene: TRBV5-1
j_gene: TRBJ2-1
abundance: NA

CDR3aa: CSVLKSETQYF
CDR3nt: TGCAGCGTGTTGAAATCAGAGACCCAGTACTTC
d_gene: NA
v_gene: TRBV29-1
j_gene: TRBJ2-5
abundance: NA

CDR3aa: CSARRLQGAITF
CDR3nt: TGCAGTGCTAGAAGATTGCAGGGGGCGATTACCTTC
d_gene: TRBD1
v_gene: TRBV20-1
j_gene: TRBJ1-2
abundance: NA

CDR3aa: CASRRTGETQYF
CDR3nt: TGTGCCAGCAGGCGGACAGGGGAGACCCAGTACTTC
d_gene: TRBD1
v_gene: TRBV6-5
j_gene: TRBJ2-5
abundance: NA

CDR3aa: CASSLRTGPTGELFF
CDR3nt: TGTGCCAGCAGCTTACGGACTGGACCCACCGGGGAGCTGTTTTTT
d_gene: NA
v_gene: TRBV7-9
j_gene: TRBJ2-2
abundance: few

CDR3aa: CASSVGPTGPAEAFF
CDR3nt: TGTGCCAGCAGCGTAGGGCCGACAGGCCCCGCTGAAGCTTTCTTT
d_gene: NA
v_gene: TRBV9
j_gene: TRBJ1-1
abundance: few

CDR3aa: CASSRLAGAQLQETQYF
CDR3nt: TGTGCCAGCTCACGGCTAGCGGGGGCCCAACTGCAAGAGACCCAGTACTTC
d_gene: TRBD2
v_gene: TRBV18
j_gene: TRBJ2-5
abundance: NA

CDR3aa: CASSEWTGLESYNEQFF
CDR3nt: TGTGCCAGCAGTGAATGGACAGGCTTAGAGTCCTACAATGAGCAGTTCTTC
d_gene: TRBD1
v_gene: TRBV25-1
j_gene: TRBJ2-1
abundance: NA

CDR3aa: CASSFRRSGTEAFF
CDR3nt: TGTGCCAGCAGCTTTCGGCGATCGGGCACTGAAGCTTTCTTT
d_gene: NA
v_gene: TRBV5-5
j_gene: TRBJ1-1
abundance: many

CDR3aa: CASSDLGGVADTQYF
CDR3nt: TGTGCCAGCAGTGATTTAGGGGGCGTCGCAGATACGCAGTATTTT
d_gene: TRBD1
v_gene: TRBV6-1
j_gene: TRBJ2-3
abundance: NA

CDR3aa: CSVVEENRVYNEQFF
CDR3nt: TGCAGCGTTGTTGAGGAGAACAGGGTGTACAATGAGCAGTTCTTC
d_gene: NA
v_gene: TRBV29-1
j_gene: TRBJ2-1
abundance: NA

CDR3aa: CASSPKTGGPEAFF
CDR3nt: TGTGCCAGCAGTCCCAAGACAGGGGGCCCTGAAGCTTTCTTT
d_gene: TRBD1
v_gene: TRBV12-3/TRBV12-4
j_gene: TRBJ1-1
abundance: NA

CDR3aa: CASTPAPTANTEAFF
CDR3nt: TGTGCCAGTACCCCAGCCCCGACTGCGAACACTGAAGCTTTCTTT
d_gene: NA
v_gene: TRBV19
j_gene: TRBJ1-1
abundance: NA

CDR3aa: CASSYARADTQYF
CDR3nt: TGTGCCAGCAGTTACGCCAGGGCGGATACGCAGTATTTT
d_gene: NA
v_gene: TRBV6-5
j_gene: TRBJ2-3
abundance: NA

CDR3aa: CASRGAQNTEAFF
CDR3nt: TGTGCCAGCCGAGGGGCCCAGAACACTGAAGCTTTCTTT
d_gene: NA
v_gene: TRBV12-3/TRBV12-4
j_gene: TRBJ1-1
abundance: NA

CDR3aa: CASSSPNRNEAFF
CDR3nt: TGTGCCAGCAGCTCGCCGAACAGGAATGAAGCTTTCTTT
d_gene: NA
v_gene: TRBV7-9
j_gene: TRBJ1-1
abundance: few

CDR3aa: CASSNPSSYEQYF
CDR3nt: TGTGCCAGCAGCAACCCGTCCTCCTACGAGCAGTACTTC
d_gene: NA
v_gene: TRBV6-6
j_gene: TRBJ2-7
abundance: NA

CDR3aa: CASSPKRGWDTEAFF
CDR3nt: TGTGCCAGCAGCCCGAAGAGGGGCTGGGACACTGAAGCTTTCTTT
d_gene: NA
v_gene: TRBV13
j_gene: TRBJ1-1
abundance: few

CDR3aa: CASSLSGRASGSYNEQFF
CDR3nt: TGCGCCAGCAGCTTGAGCGGGAGGGCCTCGGGGTCCTACAATGAGCAGTTCTTC
d_gene: TRBD2
v_gene: TRBV5-1
j_gene: TRBJ2-1
abundance: NA

CDR3aa: CASSLGQVINSPLHF
CDR3nt: TGTGCCAGCAGTTTGGGACAGGTCATTAATTCACCCCTCCACTTT
d_gene: TRBD1
v_gene: TRBV12-3/TRBV12-4
j_gene: TRBJ1-6
abundance: NA

CDR3aa: CASSEYRGQETQYF
CDR3nt: TGTGCCAGCAGTGAATATAGGGGGCAAGAGACCCAGTACTTC
d_gene: NA
v_gene: TRBV25-1
j_gene: TRBJ2-5
abundance: NA

CDR3aa: CASSLGGTLNIQYF
CDR3nt: TGTGCCAGCAGTCTGGGGGGGACCCTAAACATTCAGTACTTC
d_gene: TRBD2
v_gene: TRBV12-3/TRBV12-4
j_gene: TRBJ2-4
abundance: NA

CDR3aa: CATSTLAGVRETQYF
CDR3nt: TGTGCCACCAGCACGCTAGCGGGGGTCCGGGAGACCCAGTACTTC
d_gene: TRBD2
v_gene: TRBV15
j_gene: TRBJ2-5
abundance: few

CDR3aa: CASSQAGGRAGELFF
CDR3nt: TGTGCCAGCAGTCAAGCGGGAGGGCGGGCCGGGGAGCTGTTTTTT
d_gene: TRBD2
v_gene: TRBV7-7
j_gene: TRBJ2-2
abundance: NA

CDR3aa: CASSLRTGGSYEQYF
CDR3nt: TGCGCCAGCAGCTTGCGAACAGGGGGAAGCTACGAGCAGTACTTC
d_gene: TRBD1
v_gene: TRBV5-1
j_gene: TRBJ2-7
abundance: few

CDR3aa: CASSSTGASYEQYF
CDR3nt: TGTGCCAGCAGTTCAACCGGGGCGAGCTACGAGCAGTACTTC
d_gene: NA
v_gene: TRBV28
j_gene: TRBJ2-7
abundance: few

CDR3aa: CASWDSRNQPQHF
CDR3nt: TGTGCCAGCTGGGACAGCCGCAATCAGCCCCAGCATTTT
d_gene: TRBD1
v_gene: TRBV6-1
j_gene: TRBJ1-5
abundance: NA

CDR3aa: CASSLVRVGPEQFF
CDR3nt: TGTGCCAGCAGCTTAGTGAGGGTCGGGCCTGAGCAGTTCTTC
d_gene: NA
v_gene: TRBV11-3
j_gene: TRBJ2-1
abundance: NA

CDR3aa: CASSLAGQTTDTQYF
CDR3nt: TGTGCCAGCAGCTTAGCTGGTCAGACCACAGATACGCAGTATTTT
d_gene: NA
v_gene: TRBV7-2
j_gene: TRBJ2-3
abundance: few

CDR3aa: CASSGGRPPFYEQYF
CDR3nt: TGTGCCAGCAGCGGGGGACGGCCACCATTCTACGAGCAGTACTTC
d_gene: NA
v_gene: TRBV12-3/TRBV12-4
j_gene: TRBJ2-7
abundance: many

CDR3aa: CASSLLREPQETQYF
CDR3nt: TGTGCCAGCAGTTTATTGAGGGAGCCCCAAGAGACCCAGTACTTC
d_gene: NA
v_gene: TRBV28
j_gene: TRBJ2-5
abundance: few

CDR3aa: CSVEGPPVNTEAFF
CDR3nt: TGCAGCGTTGAAGGCCCTCCGGTGAACACTGAAGCTTTCTTT
d_gene: NA
v_gene: TRBV29-1
j_gene: TRBJ1-1
abundance: few

CDR3aa: CASSQDLARTRETQYF
CDR3nt: TGCGCCAGCAGCCAAGATCTCGCTAGAACACGGGAGACCCAGTACTTC
d_gene: NA
v_gene: TRBV4-1
j_gene: TRBJ2-5
abundance: few

CDR3aa: CASSSDAGELFF
CDR3nt: TGTGCCAGCAGCTCGGACGCCGGGGAGCTGTTTTTT
d_gene: NA
v_gene: TRBV7-3
j_gene: TRBJ2-2
abundance: NA

CDR3aa: CASRPRGQPQHF
CDR3nt: TGTGCCAGCAGGCCTAGGGGGCAGCCCCAGCATTTT
d_gene: NA
v_gene: TRBV12-3/TRBV12-4
j_gene: TRBJ1-5
abundance: few

CDR3aa: CASSPPAGSYNEQFF
CDR3nt: TGTGCCAGCAGCCCACCAGCGGGATCCTACAATGAGCAGTTCTTC
d_gene: TRBD2
v_gene: TRBV7-9
j_gene: TRBJ2-1
abundance: NA

CDR3aa: CASSVGTSNQPQHF
CDR3nt: TGTGCCAGCAGTGTCGGGACTTCCAATCAGCCCCAGCATTTT
d_gene: NA
v_gene: TRBV27
j_gene: TRBJ1-5
abundance: NA

CDR3aa: CATSTDRFTDTQYF
CDR3nt: TGTGCCACCAGCACAGACAGGTTCACAGATACGCAGTATTTT
d_gene: NA
v_gene: TRBV15
j_gene: TRBJ2-3
abundance: few

CDR3aa: CASSFSGGAPPYNEQFF
CDR3nt: TGTGCCAGCAGTTTTAGCGGGGGGGCCCCACCTTACAATGAGCAGTTCTTC
d_gene: TRBD2
v_gene: TRBV12-3/TRBV12-4
j_gene: TRBJ2-1
abundance: NA